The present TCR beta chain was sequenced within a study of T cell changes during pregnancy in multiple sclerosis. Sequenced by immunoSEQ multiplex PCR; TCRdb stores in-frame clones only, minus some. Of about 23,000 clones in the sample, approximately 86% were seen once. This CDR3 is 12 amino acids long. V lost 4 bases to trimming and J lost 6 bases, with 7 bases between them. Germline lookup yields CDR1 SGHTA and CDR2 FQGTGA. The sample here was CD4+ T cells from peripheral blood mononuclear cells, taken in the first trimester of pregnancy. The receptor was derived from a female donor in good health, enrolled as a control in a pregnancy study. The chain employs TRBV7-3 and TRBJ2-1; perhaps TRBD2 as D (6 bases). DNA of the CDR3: TGTGCCAGCAGCTCGACTAGCAATGAGCAGTTCTTC. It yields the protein CASSSTSNEQFF.